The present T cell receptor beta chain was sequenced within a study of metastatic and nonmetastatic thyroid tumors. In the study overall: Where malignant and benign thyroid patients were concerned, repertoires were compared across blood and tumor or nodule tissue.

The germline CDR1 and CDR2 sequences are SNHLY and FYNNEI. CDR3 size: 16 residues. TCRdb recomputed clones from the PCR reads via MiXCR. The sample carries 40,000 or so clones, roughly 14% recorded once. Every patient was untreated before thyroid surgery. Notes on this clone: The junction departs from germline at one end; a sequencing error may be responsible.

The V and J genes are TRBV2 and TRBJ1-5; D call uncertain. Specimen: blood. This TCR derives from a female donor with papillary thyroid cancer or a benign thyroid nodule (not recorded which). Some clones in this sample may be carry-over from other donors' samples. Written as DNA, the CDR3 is TGTTCCAGCAGCCGAACCGGACGGGCCGACCATCAGCCCCAGCATTTT. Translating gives CSSSRTGRADHQPQHF.